The 27 T cell receptor beta chains presented below share a single source sample, sequenced in a study of T cells in Graves' hyperthyroidism and ophthalmopathy. Template material for amplifying TCR beta CDR3 regions consisted of RNA transcripts. HTBI primers were the set used in a first-round RT-PCR of the TCR CDR3. From the multiplex PCR reads, TCRdb called clonotypes with MiXCR, one entry per CDR3 protein. The sample includes about 280,000 distinct CDR3 sequences, about 25% seen only once; the top ten take 25% to 30%. Sequencing used blood. The receptor set was obtained from a man in his forties with Graves' hyperthyroidism that later progressed to Graves' ophthalmopathy.

Ten or more counts support this clonotype. The chain employs TRBV3-1 and TRBJ2-5; the match to TRBD2 covers 13 bases. The CDR3 contains 16 residues. V shed 5 bases, J shed 2 bases, and the junction held 5 bases outside the gene matches. CDR1 is LGHDT and CDR2 is YNNKEL in the germline V gene (reference sequence). The CDR3 here is CASSGTSGTQQETQYF. CDR3 bases: TGTGCCAGCAGCGGGACTAGCGGGACCCAACAAGAGACCCAGTACTTC.

This clonotype was seen many times. The chain employs TRBV19 and TRBJ2-5; D gene uncertain. The ends were cut back, 7 bases at V and 5 bases at J, with 14 bases in the middle. Per germline, CDR1 LNHDA and CDR2 SQIVND (reference sequence). This CDR3 has 13 residues. In DNA form, the CDR3 reads TGTGCCAGTACCTCAGATCTAGGGGAGACCCAGTACTTC. Translation: CASTSDLGETQYF.

This clonotype was detected only a few times. The chain couples TRBV6-2 or TRBV6-3 to TRBJ2-7, with TRBD1 identical over 7 bases. The germline V gene encodes CDR1 MNHEY and CDR2 SVGEGT. Germline trimming cut 4 bases from V and 2 bases from J; bases unmatched to any gene: 11. The CDR3 loop spans 16 amino acids. In nucleotides, the CDR3 is TGTGCCAGCAGTTTCAACCCTCGACAGGGTGCCTACGAGCAGTACTTC. This gives the protein CASSFNPRQGAYEQYF.

This clonotype was picked up many times. The V and J genes are TRBV12-3 or TRBV12-4 and TRBJ2-2; weak D call: TRBD1 (6 bases). V shed 3 bases and J shed 4 bases, with 9 bases lying between them. The CDR3 has 14 amino acids. The CDR3 region has the DNA TGTGCCAGCAGTTTTGCCAGGGGCACCGGGGAGCTGTTTTTT. This gives the protein CASSFARGTGELFF.

This clonotype was seen just once. The chain has TRBV6-1 and TRBJ2-5, with TRBD1 matching 11 bases. V shed 3 bases and J 5 bases; nucleotides not matched to a gene: 5. CDR3 length equals 15 residues. Per germline, CDR1 MNHNS and CDR2 SASEGT. CDR3 DNA sequence: TGTGCCAGCAGTGAGTCGGGACAGGGGGATGAGACCCAGTACTTC. Encoded protein: CASSESGQGDETQYF.

This clonotype was observed many times. The V call is TRBV27, the J call TRBJ1-3; D remains unclear. CDR3 size: 14 residues. Germline CDR1 is MNHEY and CDR2 is SMNVEV (reference sequence). V was clipped by 6 bases and J by 0 bases, with 9 bases between them. The CDR3 protein is CASRGSISGNTIYF. The DNA for the CDR3 is TGTGCCAGCAGGGGCTCAATCTCTGGAAACACCATATATTTT.

In this sample, this clonotype turned up many times. This chain links TRBV20-1 with TRBJ2-2; a weak D match, TRBD2 (6 bases). Trimming took off 2 bases at V and 1 base at J, with 23 bases between the two ends. The CDR3 has 19 residues. The germline gives CDR1 DFQATT, CDR2 SNEGSKA (reference sequence). DNA of the CDR3: TGCAGTGCTAGATCCCCTTACTCTGGCCGGGGACTGAACACCGGGGAGCTGTTTTTT. It specifies CSARSPYSGRGLNTGELFF.

There are many counts of this clonotype. The chain is built from TRBV6-1 and TRBJ2-7; D is unresolved. The CDR3 covers 13 residues. Germline-derived CDR1 and CDR2 are MNHNS and SASEGT. The germline V and J ends were trimmed by 2 bases and 2 bases, with 7 bases remaining between them. The CDR3 sequence: CASSEIWPYEQYF. The CDR3 coding sequence is TGTGCCAGCAGTGAAATATGGCCCTACGAGCAGTACTTC.

In its sample, this clonotype was seen many times. The chain carries TRBV19 and TRBJ2-5; D ambiguous. Germline CDR1 and CDR2: LNHDA and SQIVND (reference sequence). Trimming removed 3 bases at V and 5 bases at J, with 4 bases between. This CDR3 is built from 11 residues. CDR3 coding DNA: TGTGCCAGTAGTATGGAGGAGACCCAGTACTTC. Translating gives CASSMEETQYF.

As regards this clonotype: With a much larger clone just one base away, this may be a read error. The rearrangement uses TRBV3-1 and TRBJ1-2; 8 bases line up with TRBD1. This CDR3 contains 13 residues. The J segment lost 9 bases and the V segment lost 3 bases, leaving 6 bases of the junction unmatched. Germline V gene lookup returns CDR1 LGHDT and CDR2 YNNKEL (reference sequence). The CDR3, as DNA: TGTGCCAGCAGCCAGAACAGGGGGGGATGCTACACCTTC. It codes for CASSQNRGGCYTF.

This clonotype showed up many times. The V gene is TRBV2, the J gene TRBJ2-4; 10 nucleotides align to TRBD2. Losses at the gene ends were 3 bases for V and 9 bases for J; bases not matched to a gene: 11. CDR1 is SNHLY and CDR2 is FYNNEI in the germline V gene. CDR3 length: 16 residues. CDR3 region: CASSDGLAGDRSIQYF. The CDR3, as DNA: TGTGCCAGCAGTGACGGTCTAGCGGGAGATCGAAGCATTCAGTACTTC.

The chain employs TRBV10-2 and TRBJ2-7; D gene unclear. The CDR3 length is 13 residues. Trimming pared 1 base from V and 4 bases from J, leaving 8 bases between. Looked up from germline, CDR1 is WSHSY and CDR2 is SAAADI. Here the CDR3 reads CASSELGPYEQYF. CDR3 DNA: TGCGCCAGCAGTGAGTTGGGCCCGTACGAGCAGTACTTC.

This chain connects TRBV30 to TRBJ2-5; D could derive from TRBD1 or TRBD2 (6 bases each). The CDR3 has 13 residues. The germline V and J ends were trimmed by 7 bases and 5 bases, with 17 bases remaining between them. The germline V gene has CDR1 GTSNPN and CDR2 SVGIG (reference sequence). The CDR3, as DNA: TGTGCCTCCAAAGGGGGGCGTTCGGAGACCCAGTACTTC. It codes for CASKGGRSETQYF.

This clonotype was detected many times. The genes are TRBV30 and TRBJ1-1; no firm D call. The CDR3 runs to 14 residues. Germline CDR1 GTSNPN, CDR2 SVGIG (reference sequence). V was pared by 0 bases and J by 2 bases, with 10 bases between. The CDR3 bases are TGTGCCTGGAGTGTAATGGGGATCAACACTGAAGCTTTCTTT. Protein product: CAWSVMGINTEAFF. The full variable domain, its missing parts supplied by reference TRBV30 and TRBJ1-1, is SQTIHQWPATLVQPVGSPLSLECTVEGTSNPNLYWYRQAAGRGLQLLFYSVGIGQISSEVPQNLSASRPQDRQFILSSKKLLLSDSGFYLCAWSVMGINTEAFFGQGTRLTVV.

The genes are TRBV28 and TRBJ2-7; 7 positions match TRBD1. The CDR3 contains 14 residues. V trimming: 6 bases; J trimming: 0 bases; junction bases outside the gene matches: 5. CDR1 and CDR2 (germline): MDHEN, SYDVKM. CDR3 sequence reads: CASRTGTVSYEQYF. CDR3 DNA: TGTGCCAGCAGAACTGGGACAGTCTCCTACGAGCAGTACTTC. Full variable domain (missing parts from reference TRBV28 and TRBJ2-7): DVKVTQSSRYLVKRTGEKVFLECVQDMDHENMFWYRQDPGLGLRLIYFSYDVKMKEKGDIPEGYSVSREKKERFSLILESASTNQTSMYLCASRTGTVSYEQYFGPGTRLTVT.

This clonotype was counted at least ten times. The chain is built from TRBV11-3 and TRBJ2-7; 9 nucleotides agree with TRBD1. Germline values: CDR1 SGHNT, CDR2 YENEEA. CDR3 length equals 14 residues. The trim removed 5 bases at V and 5 bases at J, leaving 7 bases unmatched. Here the CDR3 reads CASSQDRGIHEQYF. The CDR3 DNA reads as TGTGCCAGCAGCCAGGACAGGGGTATCCACGAGCAGTACTTC.

The table lists this clonotype with many counts. The chain links TRBV30 to TRBJ1-5, with D uncertain. The germline V and J ends were trimmed by 0 bases and 2 bases, with 14 bases remaining between them. CDR1 is GTSNPN, CDR2 SVGIG, per germline (reference sequence). The CDR3 loop spans 16 amino acids. This CDR3 is CAWSVISTSGNQPQHF. The DNA of the CDR3 is TGTGCCTGGAGTGTAATAAGCACCTCAGGCAATCAGCCCCAGCATTTT.

This clonotype was observed many times. The rearrangement joins TRBV7-8 to TRBJ2-4; TRBD1 is a possible D gene (5 bases). V lost 4 bases, J lost 8 bases, and 9 bases lay in between. Germline V gives CDR1 SGHVS, CDR2 FQNEAQ. The CDR3 has 12 amino acids. The CDR3 sequence is CASSSGLDIQYF. In DNA, the CDR3 is TGTGCCAGCAGCTCAGGGTTGGACATTCAGTACTTC.

The chain employs TRBV6-1 and TRBJ2-7; D remains unclear. The germline V gene encodes CDR1 MNHNS and CDR2 SASEGT. This CDR3 contains 12 residues. V lost 1 base, J lost 6 bases, and 7 bases lay in between. The CDR3 DNA reads TGTGCCAGCAGTGAAGACGTCCGCGAGCAGTACTTC. This translates into CASSEDVREQYF.

This clonotype was counted only a few times. The chain recombines TRBV2 with TRBJ2-7; 9 positions agree with TRBD2. Germline CDR1 reads SNHLY; CDR2 reads FYNNEI. V was clipped by 4 bases and J by 4 bases; unmatched bases: 17. The CDR3 sequence is 18 residues long. DNA for the CDR3: TGTGCCAGCAGTGGGGGACCCCGACTAGGCGGGAGGGGGTACGAGCAGTACTTC. Its protein is CASSGGPRLGGRGYEQYF.

The table lists this clonotype with many counts. The genes are TRBV7-2 and TRBJ2-5; TRBD2 matches 9 bases. Trimming took 2 bases from V and 5 from J; bases not matched to a gene: 12. Per germline, CDR1 SGHTA and CDR2 FQGNSA. The CDR3 length is 17 residues. The CDR3 DNA reads as TGTGCCAGCAGCTTATCTGGGGCGGGAGGGCCGTCTGAGACCCAGTACTTC. This translates into CASSLSGAGGPSETQYF.

This clonotype has more than one count but fewer than ten. The chain has TRBV12-3 or TRBV12-4 and TRBJ1-2; D is uncertain. V lost 1 base and J lost 4, with 7 bases in between. The CDR3 sequence is 13 residues long. This CDR3 is CASSLVVGYGYTF. In DNA, the CDR3 is TGTGCCAGCAGTTTAGTGGTGGGCTATGGCTACACCTTC.

This clonotype came up many times. The chain employs TRBV30 and TRBJ2-2; TRBD1 or TRBD2 may be the D gene (5 bases each). Per the germline V gene, CDR1 is GTSNPN and CDR2 is SVGIG (reference sequence). The CDR3 totals 17 residues. Trimming took off 0 bases at V and 4 bases at J, with 18 bases between the two ends. This chain's CDR3 is CAWSVLGMRGGTGELFF. In nucleotides, the CDR3 is TGTGCCTGGAGTGTACTGGGTATGAGGGGTGGCACCGGGGAGCTGTTTTTT.

At least ten counts were recorded for this clonotype. The chain has TRBV20-1 and TRBJ1-1; D remains unclear. Between the trimmed V and J ends, which lost 4 bases and 1 base, there was a span of 13 bases. The CDR3 covers 14 residues. Germline loops: CDR1 DFQATT, CDR2 SNEGSKA (reference sequence). The CDR3 bases are TGCAGTGCTATTGATCTTACAACGAACACTGAAGCTTTCTTT. Encoded protein: CSAIDLTTNTEAFF.

At least ten counts were recorded for this clonotype. The rearrangement joins TRBV6-5 to TRBJ2-7; no firm D call. The germline V gene encodes CDR1 MNHEY and CDR2 SVGAGI. V was clipped by 7 bases and J by 2 bases, with 18 bases between them. This CDR3 comprises 15 residues. The CDR3 reads CASIQPVHFPYEQYF. CDR3 nucleotide sequence: TGTGCCAGCATTCAGCCGGTCCACTTCCCCTACGAGCAGTACTTC.

The sample holds many counts of this clonotype. This rearrangement joins TRBV20-1 to TRBJ2-5; 12 nucleotides line up with TRBD2. V lost 5 bases and J lost 4; bases outside the gene matches: 11. Germline loops: CDR1 DFQATT, CDR2 SNEGSKA (reference sequence). This CDR3 is 16 amino acids long. The DNA of the CDR3 is TGCAGTGCTCCTTCGGTTCTAGCGGGAGGGCTAGAGACCCAGTACTTC. It codes for CSAPSVLAGGLETQYF.

At least ten counts were recorded for this clonotype. V usage is TRBV29-1 and J usage is TRBJ1-1; D not resolved. CDR1 is SQVTM and CDR2 is ANQGSEA in the germline V gene. This CDR3 contains 12 residues. Trimming shortened V by 2 bases and J by 0 bases, and 4 bases separated the two germline ends. CDR3 nucleotide sequence: TGCAGCGTTGAATATTTGAACACTGAAGCTTTCTTT. Translating gives CSVEYLNTEAFF.